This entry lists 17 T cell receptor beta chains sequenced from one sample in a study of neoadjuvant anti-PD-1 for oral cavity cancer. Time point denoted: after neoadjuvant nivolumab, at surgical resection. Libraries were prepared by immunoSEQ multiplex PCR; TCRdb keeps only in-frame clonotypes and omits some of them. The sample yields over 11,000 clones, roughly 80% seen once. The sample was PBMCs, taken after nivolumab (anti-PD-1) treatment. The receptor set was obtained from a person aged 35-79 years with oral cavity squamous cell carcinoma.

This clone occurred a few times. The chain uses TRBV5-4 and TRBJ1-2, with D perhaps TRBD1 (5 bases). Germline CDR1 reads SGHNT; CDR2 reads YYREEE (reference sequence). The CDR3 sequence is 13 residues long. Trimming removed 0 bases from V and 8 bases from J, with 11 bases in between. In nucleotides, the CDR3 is TGTGCCAGCAGCTTGGCGGGGGGGGACGGCTACACCTTC. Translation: CASSLAGGDGYTF.

In nucleotides, the CDR3 is TGTGCCAGCAGCAGTCAGGGGAAAGGTGGCTATGGCTACACCTTC. Its protein is CASSSQGKGGYGYTF. The rearrangement joins TRBV2 to TRBJ1-2, with D perhaps TRBD1 (6 bases). Trimming pared 6 bases from V and 4 bases from J, leaving 18 bases between. The CDR3 extends over 15 amino acids. Germline V gene lookup returns CDR1 SNHLY and CDR2 FYNNEI.

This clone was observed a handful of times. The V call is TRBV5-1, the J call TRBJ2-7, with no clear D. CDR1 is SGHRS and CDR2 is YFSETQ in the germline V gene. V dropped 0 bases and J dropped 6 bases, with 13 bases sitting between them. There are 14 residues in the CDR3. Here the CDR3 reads CASSLAGRLGEQYF. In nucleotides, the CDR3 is TGCGCCAGCAGCTTGGCCGGCAGGTTGGGCGAGCAGTACTTC.

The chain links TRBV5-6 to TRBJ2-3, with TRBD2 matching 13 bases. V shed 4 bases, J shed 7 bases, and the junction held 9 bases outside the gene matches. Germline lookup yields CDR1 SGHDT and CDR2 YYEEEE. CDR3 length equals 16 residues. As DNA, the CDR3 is TGTGCCAGCAGCGACGTACTAGCGGGGGGGACCCATACGCAGTATTTT. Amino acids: CASSDVLAGGTHTQYF.

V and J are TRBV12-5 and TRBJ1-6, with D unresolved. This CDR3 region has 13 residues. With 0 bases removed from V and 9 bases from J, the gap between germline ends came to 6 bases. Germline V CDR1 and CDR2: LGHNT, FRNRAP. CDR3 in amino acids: CASGLVTSSPLHF. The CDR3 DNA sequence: TGTGCTAGTGGTTTGGTCACATCTTCACCCCTCCACTTT.

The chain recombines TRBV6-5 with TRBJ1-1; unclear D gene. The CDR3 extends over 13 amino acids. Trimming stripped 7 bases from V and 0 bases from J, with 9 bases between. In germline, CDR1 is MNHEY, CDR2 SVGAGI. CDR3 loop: CASKEGLNTEAFF. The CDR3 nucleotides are TGTGCCAGCAAGGAGGGTTTGAACACTGAAGCTTTCTTT.

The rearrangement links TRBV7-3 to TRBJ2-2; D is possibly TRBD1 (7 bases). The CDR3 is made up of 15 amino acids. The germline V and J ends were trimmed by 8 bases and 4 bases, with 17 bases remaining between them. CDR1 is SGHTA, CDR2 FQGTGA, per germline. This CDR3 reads CASRRGQGGTGELFF. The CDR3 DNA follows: TGTGCCAGCCGCCGGGGGCAGGGGGGCACCGGGGAGCTGTTTTTT.

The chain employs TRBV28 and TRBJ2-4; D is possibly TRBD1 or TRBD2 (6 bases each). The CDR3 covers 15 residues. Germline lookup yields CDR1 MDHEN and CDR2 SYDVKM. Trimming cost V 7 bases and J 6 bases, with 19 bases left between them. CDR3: CASTTPGAGLNIQYF. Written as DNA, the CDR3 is TGTGCCAGCACCACTCCGGGGGCAGGGCTAAACATTCAGTACTTC.

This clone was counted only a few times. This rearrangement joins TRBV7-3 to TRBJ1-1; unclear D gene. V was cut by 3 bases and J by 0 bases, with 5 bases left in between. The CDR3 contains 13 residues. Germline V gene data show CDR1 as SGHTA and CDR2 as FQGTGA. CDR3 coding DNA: TGTGCCAGCAGCTTGGGAATGAACACTGAAGCTTTCTTT. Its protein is CASSLGMNTEAFF.

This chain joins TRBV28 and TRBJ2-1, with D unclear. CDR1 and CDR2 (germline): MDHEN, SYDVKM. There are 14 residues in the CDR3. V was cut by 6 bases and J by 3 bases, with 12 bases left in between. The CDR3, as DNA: TGTGCCAGCAGAGGGTCCCCGGACTACAATGAGCAGTTCTTC. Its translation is CASRGSPDYNEQFF.

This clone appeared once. The CDR3 loop reads CASRGTSGKITDTQYF. The CDR3, as DNA: TGCGCCAGCAGAGGGACTAGCGGAAAAATCACAGATACGCAGTATTTT. This chain uses TRBV5-1 with TRBJ2-3; 11 nucleotides line up with TRBD2. In germline, CDR1 is SGHRS, CDR2 YFSETQ. V shed 5 bases and J 2 bases; nucleotides not matched to a gene: 7. The CDR3 spans 16 residues.

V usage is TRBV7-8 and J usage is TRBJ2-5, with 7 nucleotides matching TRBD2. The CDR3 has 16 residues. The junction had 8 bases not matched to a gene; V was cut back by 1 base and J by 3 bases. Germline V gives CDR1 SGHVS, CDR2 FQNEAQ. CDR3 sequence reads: CASSLVFRGGKETQYF. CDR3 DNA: TGTGCCAGCAGCTTAGTTTTTAGGGGAGGGAAAGAGACCCAGTACTTC.

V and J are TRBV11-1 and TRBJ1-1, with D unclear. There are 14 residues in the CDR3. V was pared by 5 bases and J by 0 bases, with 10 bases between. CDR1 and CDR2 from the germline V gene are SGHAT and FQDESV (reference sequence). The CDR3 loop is CASSLSKVNTEAFF. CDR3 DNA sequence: TGTGCCAGCAGCCTTTCGAAGGTGAACACTGAAGCTTTCTTT. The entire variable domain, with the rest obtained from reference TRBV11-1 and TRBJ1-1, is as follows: EAEVAQSPRYKITEKSQAVAFWCDPISGHATLYWYRQILGQGPELLVQFQDESVVDDSQLPKDRFSAERLKGVDSTLKIQPAELGDSAMYLCASSLSKVNTEAFFGQGTRLTVV.

The CDR3 DNA follows: TGCGCCAGCAGCCAGCCCAGACTAGCGGGGGCTCGCACCTACGAGCAGTACTTC. It translates to CASSQPRLAGARTYEQYF. The V call is TRBV4-1, the J call TRBJ2-7; 12 nucleotides align to TRBD2. Germline V lookup: CDR1 MGHRA, CDR2 YSYEKL. This CDR3 spans 18 amino acids. V lost 3 bases to trimming and J lost 2 bases; unmatched junction nucleotides: 11.

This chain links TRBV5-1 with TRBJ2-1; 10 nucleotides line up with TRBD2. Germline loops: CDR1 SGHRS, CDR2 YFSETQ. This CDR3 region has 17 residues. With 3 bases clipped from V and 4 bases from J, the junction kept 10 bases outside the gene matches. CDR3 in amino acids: CASSWTGTSEMYNEQFF. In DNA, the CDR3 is TGCGCCAGCAGCTGGACCGGGACTAGCGAAATGTACAATGAGCAGTTCTTC.

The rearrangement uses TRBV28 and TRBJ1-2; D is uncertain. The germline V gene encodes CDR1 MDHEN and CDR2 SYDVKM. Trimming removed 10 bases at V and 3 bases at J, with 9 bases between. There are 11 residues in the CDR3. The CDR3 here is CATLLDYGYTF. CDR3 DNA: TGTGCCACCCTTCTTGACTATGGCTACACCTTC.

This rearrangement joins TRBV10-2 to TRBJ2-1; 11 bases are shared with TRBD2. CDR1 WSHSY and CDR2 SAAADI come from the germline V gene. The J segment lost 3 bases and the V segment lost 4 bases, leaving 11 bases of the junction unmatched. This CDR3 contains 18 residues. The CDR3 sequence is CASSVSSGRPDVYNEQFF. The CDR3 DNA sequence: TGCGCCAGCAGTGTATCTAGCGGGAGGCCCGACGTCTACAATGAGCAGTTCTTC.